This is a list of T cell receptor beta chains from one sample in a study of T cell responses to AZD1222 COVID-19 vaccine. TCRdb's copy holds only in-frame clones and misses some; the assay was immunoSEQ multiplex PCR. The sample lists around 100,000 clones; 88% were seen once. The sample was peripheral blood, taken on day 0 of AZD1222 vaccination. The receptors derive from an adult in good health. Both conserved end residues are part of each CDR3. A D gene is named only where the DNA matches it firmly. Expanded clones are given a class, and other clones once, few, many or no size at all.

size | J | D | V | DNA | CDR3
. | TRBJ1-3 | . | TRBV7-6 | TGTGCCAGCAGCTTATTTCTCGCGGCGACGGGTGGAAACACCATATATTTT | CASSLFLAATGGNTIYF
. | TRBJ2-3 | TRBD2 | TRBV7-2 | TGTGCCAGCAGCCTTAGCGGGATTGATTCAGATACGCAGTATTTT | CASSLSGIDSDTQYF
few | TRBJ1-3 | . | TRBV18 | TGTGCCAGCTCACCCGACAGATCTGGAAACACCATATATTTT | CASSPDRSGNTIYF
. | TRBJ2-3 | TRBD2 | TRBV24-1 | TGTGCCACCAGTGATTCTCTGGGACTAGCGGACGCAGATACGCAGTATTTT | CATSDSLGLADADTQYF
. | TRBJ1-3 | . | TRBV4-2 | TGTGCCAGCAGCCGGGCTTTTATGCATACTGGAAACACCATATATTTT | CASSRAFMHTGNTIYF
. | TRBJ1-3 | . | TRBV6-5 | TGTGCCAGCAGTTACGGTCAAGGGGGGACTGGAAACACCATATATTTT | CASSYGQGGTGNTIYF
. | TRBJ2-3 | . | TRBV18 | TGTGCCAGCCTAACTGGGCCAGATACGCAGTATTTT | CASLTGPDTQYF
. | TRBJ2-1 | TRBD1 | TRBV28 | TGTGCCAGCAGTTCCCCGACAGGGGCCTCCAATGAGCAGTTCTTC | CASSSPTGASNEQFF
few | TRBJ2-7 | TRBD1 | TRBV7-9 | TGTGCCAGCCGGGGACAGGGGGCGAAGCAGTACTTC | CASRGQGAKQYF
. | TRBJ1-2 | . | TRBV4-2 | TGTGCCAGCAGCCAAAACGGGCTGTATCGGGCCGGCCGGCGAAAAGGCTACACCTTC | CASSQNGLYRAGRRKGYTF